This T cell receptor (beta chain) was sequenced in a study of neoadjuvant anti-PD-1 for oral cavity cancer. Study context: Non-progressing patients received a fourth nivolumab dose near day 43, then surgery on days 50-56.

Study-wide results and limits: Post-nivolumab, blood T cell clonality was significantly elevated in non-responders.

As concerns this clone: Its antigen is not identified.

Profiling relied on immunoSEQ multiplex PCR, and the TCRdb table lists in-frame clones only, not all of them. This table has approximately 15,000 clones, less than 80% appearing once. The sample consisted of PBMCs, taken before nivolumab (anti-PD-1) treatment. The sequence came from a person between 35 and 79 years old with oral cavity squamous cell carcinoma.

The CDR3 sequence is CASSPTSGSSYNEQFF. CDR3 DNA: TGTGCCAGCAGTCCTACTAGCGGCAGCTCCTACAATGAGCAGTTCTTC. The rearrangement uses TRBV2 and TRBJ2-1; TRBD2 matches 8 bases. Germline V gene lookup returns CDR1 SNHLY and CDR2 FYNNEI. With V trimmed by 5 bases and J by 0 bases, 6 bases remained unmatched. The length of the CDR3 is 16 residues.